A selection of T cell receptor beta chains follows, all from one sample in a study of T cell repertoires in cytomegalovirus infection. TCRdb reprocessed the reads with MiXCR, giving one entry per CDR3 protein. The repertoire includes approximately 490,000 distinct CDR3 sequences, approximately 11% of them detected once, and more than 8.5% sits in the top ten. Sequencing was performed on PBMCs. These receptors were obtained from a human donor in good health (CMV status not recorded). Some clones in this sample may be carry-over from other donors' samples. The CDR3 runs from the conserved cysteine through the conserved F or W. A D gene is named only where the DNA matches it firmly. Size is omitted from some rows. Given values are once, few, many or a class for expanded clones.

D gene | clone size | J gene | V gene | CDR3 DNA | CDR3 protein
TRBD1 | many | TRBJ1-3 | TRBV7-9 | TGTGCCAGCAGCCCGGGGGACAGGGGCCCCGGAAACACCATATATTTT | CASSPGDRGPGNTIYF
TRBD1 | many | TRBJ2-3 | TRBV11-3 | TGTGCCAGCAGCTTAAAGAGGACAGGGGGAGATACGCAGTATTTT | CASSLKRTGGDTQYF
TRBD2 | - | TRBJ2-3 | TRBV19 | TGTGCCAGTAGTATGGCAGTCGGGGGGGCCTCCGATACGCAGTATTTT | CASSMAVGGASDTQYF
- | - | TRBJ2-3 | TRBV7-9 | TGTGCCAGCAGCTTAGGTGGGGAGGTCGCAGATACGCAGTATTTT | CASSLGGEVADTQYF
- | many | TRBJ2-2 | TRBV7-6 | TGTGCCAGCAGCCTACAAGACGCGAACACCGGGGAGCTGTTTTTT | CASSLQDANTGELFF
- | - | TRBJ1-5 | TRBV16 | TGTGCCAGCAGAACAGGAGTTAATCAGCCCCAGCATTTT | CASRTGVNQPQHF
TRBD1 | many | TRBJ2-1 | TRBV7-6 | TGTGCCAGCAGCTTCCGGACAGGGATTGTGGATGAGCAGTTCTTC | CASSFRTGIVDEQFF
- | many | TRBJ1-2 | TRBV11-2 | TGTGCCAGCAGCTTTCGAGATGGCTACACCTTC | CASSFRDGYTF
TRBD2 | many | TRBJ2-3 | TRBV7-2 | TGTGCCAGCAGCTTTAGATCGGGGGGGACGACAGATACGCAGTATTTT | CASSFRSGGTTDTQYF
TRBD1 | - | TRBJ1-6 | TRBV4-2 | TGTGCCAGCAGCAAACGGGACAGGGGTAATTCACCCCTCCACTTT | CASSKRDRGNSPLHF
TRBD1 | many | TRBJ1-1 | TRBV27 | TGTGCCACCTGGGGAACAGGGGAGGTTGGAGCTTTCTTT | CATWGTGEVGAFF
- | many | TRBJ2-5 | TRBV11-2 | TGTGCCAGCAGCTTATACCCTAGAAAGGCAGAGACCCAGTACTTC | CASSLYPRKAETQYF
- | many | TRBJ2-7 | TRBV12-3/TRBV12-4 | TGTGCCAGCACCCCGGACCTGGGGGAGCAGTACTTC | CASTPDLGEQYF
- | - | TRBJ2-7 | TRBV13 | TGTGCCAGCAGCGTAGGGACGGAGAGCTCCTACGAGCAGTACTTC | CASSVGTESSYEQYF
- | - | TRBJ1-4 | TRBV5-1 | TGCGCCAGCAGCCAGGGACGGACTGAAAAACTGTTTTTT | CASSQGRTEKLFF
TRBD2 | many | TRBJ2-5 | TRBV20-1 | TGCAGTGCTGGGCGCGGGGGACAAGAGACCCAGTACTTC | CSAGRGGQETQYF
TRBD2 | many | TRBJ2-1 | TRBV7-9 | TGTGCCAGCAGCGCAACTAGCGGGAGGGCCAATGAGCAGTTCTTC | CASSATSGRANEQFF
- | - | TRBJ1-5 | TRBV5-1 | TGCGCCAGCAGCTTGGGGGAAGGAGGCCCTAGCAATCAGCCCCAGCATTTT | CASSLGEGGPSNQPQHF
- | many | TRBJ2-2 | TRBV7-7 | TGTGCTAGCAGCCCGGCGGGACAACCCGGGGAGCTGTTTTTT | CASSPAGQPGELFF
- | many | TRBJ2-5 | TRBV5-4 | TGTGCCAGCAGCGAAGCGGCCGGGACATACCAAGAGACCCAGTACTTC | CASSEAAGTYQETQYF
TRBD1 | - | TRBJ1-4 | TRBV9 | TGTGCCAGCAGCGCGACAGGGGGAACTGAAAAACTGTTTTTT | CASSATGGTEKLFF
- | few | TRBJ2-7 | TRBV7-9 | TGTGCCAGCAGCTTAAGAGGTCCGTCCACTTCCTACGAGCAGTACTTC | CASSLRGPSTSYEQYF
- | - | TRBJ2-4 | TRBV18 | TGTGCCAGCTCACCACAGGGGACCCCCAAAAACATTCAGTACTTC | CASSPQGTPKNIQYF
TRBD2 | - | TRBJ2-3 | TRBV19 | TGTGCCAGTAGTATTGGGACTAGCGGTCCCTCTACGCAGTATTTT | CASSIGTSGPSTQYF
- | many | TRBJ2-5 | TRBV7-3 | TGTGCCAGCAGCTTACCGGGAGAGACCCAGTACTTC | CASSLPGETQYF
- | - | TRBJ2-3 | TRBV6-5 | TGTGCCAGCAGTTACTCAGGCGGGACCGCAGATACGCAGTATTTT | CASSYSGGTADTQYF
- | - | TRBJ2-6 | TRBV7-3 | TGTGCCAGCAGCCCTCAGACCGGAGAAACTGGGGCCAACGTCCTGACTTTC | CASSPQTGETGANVLTF
- | many | TRBJ2-2 | TRBV7-3 | TGTGCCAGCAGCCCCCGAGGTAGCTTGAACACCGGGGAGCTGTTTTTT | CASSPRGSLNTGELFF
- | many | TRBJ2-4 | TRBV5-1 | TGCGCCAGCAGCTTGCAAGGGGGTGGATCCAAAAACATTCAGTACTTC | CASSLQGGGSKNIQYF
- | - | TRBJ1-2 | TRBV11-2 | TGTGCCAGCGGATCAAGGGAGGCGTATGGCTACACCTTC | CASGSREAYGYTF
TRBD1 | - | TRBJ1-3 | TRBV18 | TGTGCCAGCTCACCCGGACAGGGGAGAGGAAACACCATATATTTT | CASSPGQGRGNTIYF
- | many | TRBJ1-1 | TRBV12-5 | TGTGCTAGTGGTTTCCCCGGGAAGAACACTGAAGCTTTCTTT | CASGFPGKNTEAFF
TRBD1 | few | TRBJ2-5 | TRBV24-1 | TGTGCCACCAGTGATGTAAACAGGGGAAAGACCCAGTACTTC | CATSDVNRGKTQYF
- | - | TRBJ2-2 | TRBV12-3/TRBV12-4 | TGTGCCAGCAGTTTAGCGCCAGCAGAAGTCCCCGGGGAGCTGTTTTTT | CASSLAPAEVPGELFF
TRBD1 | many | TRBJ1-6 | TRBV7-9 | TGTGCCAGCAGCTCCAGTAGACAGGGCTATAATTCACCCCTCCACTTT | CASSSSRQGYNSPLHF
TRBD1 | few | TRBJ1-5 | TRBV2 | TGTGCCAGCAGTAAAGGAGGGGGCCGGGGTCAGCCCCAGCATTTT | CASSKGGGRGQPQHF
- | - | TRBJ2-7 | TRBV6-6 | TGTGCCAGCAGTCCCTCACGTCGGGGGACTGGCGAGCAGTACTTC | CASSPSRRGTGEQYF
- | few | TRBJ2-5 | TRBV12-3/TRBV12-4 | TGTGCCAGCAGTTTCCAACTTGGGCAAGAGACCCAGTACTTC | CASSFQLGQETQYF
- | - | TRBJ2-3 | TRBV27 | TGTGCCAGCAGTTTATTGGGGTCGGGTACGCAGTATTTT | CASSLLGSGTQYF
TRBD2 | many | TRBJ2-7 | TRBV12-3/TRBV12-4 | TGTGCCAGCAGCCCCGGGGGGACCTACGAGCAGTACTTC | CASSPGGTYEQYF
- | - | TRBJ2-7 | TRBV19 | TGTGCCAGTAGTTCGGGATCCGGGCGCGAGCAGTACTTC | CASSSGSGREQYF